A single sample is the source of the 4 T cell receptor beta chains below, sequenced in a study of graft-versus-host responses after intestinal transplantation. Clones were sequenced by immunoSEQ multiplex PCR, and TCRdb holds only the in-frame ones, with some missing. The profile shows roughly 11,000 clones, 80% to 85% of them singletons. The sequencing used PBMCs, collected roughly 490 days after intestinal transplant. These receptors were collected from a human patient who received an intestinal transplant, so some T cells may come from the graft donor.

This chain joins TRBV6-6 and TRBJ1-2; D not resolved. Trimming took 6 bases from V and 4 from J, leaving 15 bases between them. Per germline, CDR1 MNHNY and CDR2 SVGAGI (reference sequence). CDR3 size: 14 residues. In DNA, the CDR3 is TGTGCCAGCAGCCCGTGGGATACGACCTATGGCTACACCTTC. Amino acids: CASSPWDTTYGYTF.

This clone has a single count. The gene calls are TRBV30 and TRBJ1-2, with 7 bases identical to TRBD1. With V trimmed by 4 bases and J by 4 bases, 15 bases remained unmatched. The CDR3 runs 16 residues. CDR1 and CDR2 (germline): GTSNPN, SVGIG (reference sequence). DNA for the CDR3: TGTGCCTGGACCCCGAGGCAGGGGGTACTTCCCTATGGCTACACCTTC. Protein product: CAWTPRQGVLPYGYTF.

The chain uses TRBV27 and TRBJ2-7; 9 bases fit TRBD2. V was pared by 4 bases and J by 2 bases, with 6 bases of the junction left unmatched. Germline V CDR1 and CDR2: MNHEY, SMNVEV (reference sequence). This CDR3 has 15 amino acids. In nucleotides, the CDR3 is TGTGCCAGCAGTTCCATTAGCGGGAGAACCTACGAGCAGTACTTC. Protein product: CASSSISGRTYEQYF.

The J gene is TRBJ2-5, the V gene TRBV6-5; the match to TRBD1 covers 7 bases. The CDR3 contains 12 residues. V was pared by 2 bases and J by 7 bases, with 1 base of the junction left unmatched. The V gene's germline CDR1 is MNHEY and CDR2 SVGAGI. CDR3 loop: CASSYDRVTQYF. DNA of the CDR3: TGTGCCAGCAGTTACGACAGGGTGACCCAGTACTTC.